Sequencing of this T cell receptor (beta chain) was carried out in a study of technical replicates of blood from a handful of donors. TCRdb's copy holds only in-frame clones and misses some; the assay was immunoSEQ multiplex PCR. The sample contains more than 90,000 clones, roughly 95% of which appear only once. Trimming removed 10 bases from V and 5 bases from J; junction bases left unmatched: 5. The CDR3 runs to 13 residues. Germline V gene sequence: CDR1 ENHRY, CDR2 SYGVKD. The genes are TRBV10-3 and TRBJ2-2; 9 nucleotides line up with TRBD2. Specimen: T cells isolated from PBMCs. This sequence originates from a human donor in good health. In DNA, the CDR3 is TGTGCCACCCTAGCGGGAAATACCGGGGAGCTGTTTTTT. Its protein product is CATLAGNTGELFF.